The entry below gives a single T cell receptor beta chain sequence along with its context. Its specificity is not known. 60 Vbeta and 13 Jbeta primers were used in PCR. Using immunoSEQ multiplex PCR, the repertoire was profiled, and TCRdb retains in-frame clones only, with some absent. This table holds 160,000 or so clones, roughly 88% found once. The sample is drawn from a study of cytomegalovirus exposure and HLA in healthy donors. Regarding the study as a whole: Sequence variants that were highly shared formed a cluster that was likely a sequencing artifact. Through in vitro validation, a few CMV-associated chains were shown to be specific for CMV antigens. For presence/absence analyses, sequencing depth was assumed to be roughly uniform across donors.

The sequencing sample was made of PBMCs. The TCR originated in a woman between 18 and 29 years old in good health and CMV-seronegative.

The DNA of the CDR3 is TGCGCCAGCAGCCGGGGAGGAACTGAAGCTTTCTTT. Residues: CASSRGGTEAFF. This chain uses TRBV4-1 with TRBJ1-1; unclear D gene. Germline V gene lookup returns CDR1 MGHRA and CDR2 YSYEKL. CDR3 length: 12 residues. Trimming stripped 4 bases from V and 5 bases from J, with 8 bases between.